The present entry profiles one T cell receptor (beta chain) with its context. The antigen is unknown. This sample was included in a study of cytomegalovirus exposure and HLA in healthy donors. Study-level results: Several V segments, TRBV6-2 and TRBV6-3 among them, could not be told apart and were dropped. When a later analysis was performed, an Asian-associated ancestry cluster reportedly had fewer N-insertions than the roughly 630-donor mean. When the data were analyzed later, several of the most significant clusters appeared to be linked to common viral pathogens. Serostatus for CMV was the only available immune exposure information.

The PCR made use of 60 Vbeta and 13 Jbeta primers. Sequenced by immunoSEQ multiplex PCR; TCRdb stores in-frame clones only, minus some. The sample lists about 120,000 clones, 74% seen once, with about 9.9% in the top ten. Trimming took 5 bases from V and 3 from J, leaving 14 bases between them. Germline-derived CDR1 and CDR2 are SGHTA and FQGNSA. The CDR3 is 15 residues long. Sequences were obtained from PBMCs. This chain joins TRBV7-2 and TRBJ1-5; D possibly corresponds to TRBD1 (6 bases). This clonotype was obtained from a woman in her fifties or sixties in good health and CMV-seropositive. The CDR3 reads CASSILAGDNQPQHF. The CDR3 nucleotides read TGTGCCAGCAGCATCTTGGCAGGGGACAATCAGCCCCAGCATTTT.